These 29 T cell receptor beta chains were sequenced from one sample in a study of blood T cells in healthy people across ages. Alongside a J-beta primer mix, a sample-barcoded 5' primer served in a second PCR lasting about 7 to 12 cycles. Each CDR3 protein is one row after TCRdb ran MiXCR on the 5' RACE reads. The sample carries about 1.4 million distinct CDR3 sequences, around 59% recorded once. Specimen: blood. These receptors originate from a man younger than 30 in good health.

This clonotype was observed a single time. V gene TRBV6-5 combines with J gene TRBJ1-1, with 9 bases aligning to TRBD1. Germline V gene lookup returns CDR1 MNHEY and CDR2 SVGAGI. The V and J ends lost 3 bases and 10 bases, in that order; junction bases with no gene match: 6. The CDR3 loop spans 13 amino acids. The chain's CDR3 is CASSYGRQGGAFF. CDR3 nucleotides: TGTGCCAGCAGTTATGGGAGACAGGGGGGAGCTTTCTTT.

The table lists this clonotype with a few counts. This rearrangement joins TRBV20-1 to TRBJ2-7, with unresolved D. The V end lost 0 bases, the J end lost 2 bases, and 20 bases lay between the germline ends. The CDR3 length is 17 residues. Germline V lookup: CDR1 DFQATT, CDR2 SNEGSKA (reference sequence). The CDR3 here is CSARDWAPPSPTYEQYF. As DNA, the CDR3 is TGCAGTGCTAGAGATTGGGCACCGCCGTCACCAACCTACGAGCAGTACTTC.

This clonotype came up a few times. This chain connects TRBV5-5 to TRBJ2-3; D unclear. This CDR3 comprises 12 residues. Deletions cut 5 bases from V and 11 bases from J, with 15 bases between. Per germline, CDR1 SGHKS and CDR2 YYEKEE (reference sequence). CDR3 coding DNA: TGTGCCAGCAGGCCGACATCCATGAAGCAGTATTTT. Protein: CASRPTSMKQYF.

This CDR3 reads CSARDLLAGGGETQYF. CDR3 bases: TGCAGTGCTAGAGATCTCCTAGCGGGAGGCGGAGAGACCCAGTACTTC. The genes are TRBV20-1 and TRBJ2-5; 11 positions match TRBD2. This CDR3 has 16 residues. J gave up 4 bases and V 0 bases, and 7 bases lay outside the gene matches. From germline, CDR1 is DFQATT and CDR2 SNEGSKA (reference sequence).

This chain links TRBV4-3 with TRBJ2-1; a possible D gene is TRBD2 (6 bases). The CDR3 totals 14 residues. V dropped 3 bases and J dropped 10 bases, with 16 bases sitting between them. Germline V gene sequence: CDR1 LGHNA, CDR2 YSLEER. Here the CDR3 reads CASSQDTSSGEQFF. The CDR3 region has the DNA TGCGCCAGCAGCCAGGATACTAGCTCGGGAGAGCAGTTCTTC.

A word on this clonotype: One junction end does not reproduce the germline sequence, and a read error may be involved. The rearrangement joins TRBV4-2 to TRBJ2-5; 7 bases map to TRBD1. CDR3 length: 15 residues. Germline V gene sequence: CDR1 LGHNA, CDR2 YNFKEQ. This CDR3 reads CAGSHLRGGPETQYF. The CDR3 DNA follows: TGTGCCGGCAGCCACCTTCGAGGGGGCCCAGAGACCCAGTACTTC.

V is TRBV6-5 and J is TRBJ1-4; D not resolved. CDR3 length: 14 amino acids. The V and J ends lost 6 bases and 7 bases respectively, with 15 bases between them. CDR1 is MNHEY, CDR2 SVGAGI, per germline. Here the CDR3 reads CASSRRVFTEKLFF. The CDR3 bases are TGTGCCAGCAGCCGCCGGGTTTTTACTGAAAAACTGTTTTTT.

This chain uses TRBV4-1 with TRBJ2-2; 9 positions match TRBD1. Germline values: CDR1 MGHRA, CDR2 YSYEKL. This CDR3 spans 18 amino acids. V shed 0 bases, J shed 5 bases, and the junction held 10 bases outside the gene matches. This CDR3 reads CASSQDRDRARRTGELFF. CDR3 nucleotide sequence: TGCGCCAGCAGCCAAGACCGGGACAGGGCCCGTCGGACCGGGGAGCTGTTTTTT.

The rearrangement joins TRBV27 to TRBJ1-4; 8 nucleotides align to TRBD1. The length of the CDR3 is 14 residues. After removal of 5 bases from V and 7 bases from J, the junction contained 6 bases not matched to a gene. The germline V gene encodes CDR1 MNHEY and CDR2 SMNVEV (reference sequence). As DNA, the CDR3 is TGTGCCAGCAGTCACAGCGGACAGGGTGAAAAACTGTTTTTT. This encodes CASSHSGQGEKLFF. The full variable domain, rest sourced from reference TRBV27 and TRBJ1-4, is EAQVTQNPRYLITVTGKKLTVTCSQNMNHEYMSWYRQDPGLGLRQIYYSMNVEVTDKGDVPEGYKVSRKEKRNFPLILESPSPNQTSLYFCASSHSGQGEKLFFGSGTQLSVL.

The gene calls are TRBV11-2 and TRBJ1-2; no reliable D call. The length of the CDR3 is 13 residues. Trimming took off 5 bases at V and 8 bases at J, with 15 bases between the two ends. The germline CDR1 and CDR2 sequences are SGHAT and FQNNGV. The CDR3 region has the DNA TGTGCCAGCAGCGTAGCCGGTTCGGGAGGCTACACCTTC. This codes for CASSVAGSGGYTF.

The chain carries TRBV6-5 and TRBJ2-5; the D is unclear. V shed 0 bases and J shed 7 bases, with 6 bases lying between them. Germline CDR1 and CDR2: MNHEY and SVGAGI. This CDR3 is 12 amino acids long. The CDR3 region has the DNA TGTGCCAGCAGTTACTCGAGTGGGACCCAGTACTTC. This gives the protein CASSYSSGTQYF.

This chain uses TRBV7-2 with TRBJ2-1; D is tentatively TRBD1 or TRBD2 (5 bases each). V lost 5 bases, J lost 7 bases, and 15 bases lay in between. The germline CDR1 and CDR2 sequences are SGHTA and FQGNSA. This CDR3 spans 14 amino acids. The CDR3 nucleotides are TGTGCCAGCAGCCTCGGGACGGATTGGAATGAGCAGTTCTTC. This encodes CASSLGTDWNEQFF.

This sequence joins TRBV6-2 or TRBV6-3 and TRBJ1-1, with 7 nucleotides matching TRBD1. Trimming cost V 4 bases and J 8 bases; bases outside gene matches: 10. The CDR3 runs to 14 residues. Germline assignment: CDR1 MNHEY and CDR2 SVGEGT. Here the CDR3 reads CASSSQQGPGEAFF. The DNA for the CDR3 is TGTGCCAGCAGTTCCCAACAGGGGCCCGGAGAAGCTTTCTTT.

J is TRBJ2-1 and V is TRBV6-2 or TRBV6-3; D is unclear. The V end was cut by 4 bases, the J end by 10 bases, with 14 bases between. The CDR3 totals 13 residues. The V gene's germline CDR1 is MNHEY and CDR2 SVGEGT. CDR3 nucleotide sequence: TGTGCCAGCAGTTCTGGGGTAATACCCGAGCAGTTCTTC. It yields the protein CASSSGVIPEQFF.

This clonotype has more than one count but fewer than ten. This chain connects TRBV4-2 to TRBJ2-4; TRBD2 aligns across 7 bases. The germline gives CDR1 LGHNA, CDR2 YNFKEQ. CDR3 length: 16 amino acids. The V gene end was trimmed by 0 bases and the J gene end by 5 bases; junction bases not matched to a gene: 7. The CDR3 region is CASSQEGGKFQNIQYF. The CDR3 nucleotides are TGTGCCAGCAGCCAAGAGGGAGGGAAATTCCAAAACATTCAGTACTTC.

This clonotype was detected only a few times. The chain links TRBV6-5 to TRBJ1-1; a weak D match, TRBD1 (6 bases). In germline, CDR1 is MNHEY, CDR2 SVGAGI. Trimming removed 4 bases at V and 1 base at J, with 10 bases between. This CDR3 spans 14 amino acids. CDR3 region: CASSFPGQNTEAFF. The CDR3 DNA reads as TGTGCCAGCAGTTTTCCGGGACAGAACACTGAAGCTTTCTTT.

For the CDR3, the DNA is TGCAGTGCTGGGAATTCAGGGGGCTTAGCCTACGAGCAGTACTTC. Amino acid sequence: CSAGNSGGLAYEQYF. The V gene is TRBV20-1, the J gene TRBJ2-7; 8 bases fit TRBD1. Germline V gives CDR1 DFQATT, CDR2 SNEGSKA (reference sequence). V gave up 5 bases and J gave up 2 bases; unmatched junction bases: 11. There are 15 residues in the CDR3.

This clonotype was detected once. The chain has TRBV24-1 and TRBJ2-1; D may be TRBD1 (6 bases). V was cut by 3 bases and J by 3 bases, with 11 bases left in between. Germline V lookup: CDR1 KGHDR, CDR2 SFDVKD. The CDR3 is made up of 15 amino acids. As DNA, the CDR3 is TGTGCCACCAGTGATACCTGGACAGTCTACAATGAGCAGTTCTTC. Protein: CATSDTWTVYNEQFF.

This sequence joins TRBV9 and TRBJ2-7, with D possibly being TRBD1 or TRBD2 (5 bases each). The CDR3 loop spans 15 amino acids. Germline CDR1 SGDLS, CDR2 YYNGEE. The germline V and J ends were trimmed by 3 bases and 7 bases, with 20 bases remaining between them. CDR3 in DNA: TGTGCCAGCAGCGACGCCGGGACCTCTATCGCGGAGCAGTACTTC. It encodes CASSDAGTSIAEQYF.

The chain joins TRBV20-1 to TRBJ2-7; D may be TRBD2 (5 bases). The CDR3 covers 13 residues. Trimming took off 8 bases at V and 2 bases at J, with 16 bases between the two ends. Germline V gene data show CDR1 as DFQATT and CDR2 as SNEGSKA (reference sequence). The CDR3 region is CSTDGEITYEQYF. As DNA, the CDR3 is TGCAGTACGGACGGGGAGATTACCTACGAGCAGTACTTC.

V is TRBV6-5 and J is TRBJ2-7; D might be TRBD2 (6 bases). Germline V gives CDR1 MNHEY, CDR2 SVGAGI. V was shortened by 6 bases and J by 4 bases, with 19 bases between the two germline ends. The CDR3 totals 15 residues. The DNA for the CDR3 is TGTGCCAGCAGATCCCCGGGTCCCGGGAGATACGAGCAGTACTTC. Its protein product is CASRSPGPGRYEQYF.

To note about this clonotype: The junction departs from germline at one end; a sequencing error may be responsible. The CDR3 loop reads CAGSLAQSGRATNEQFF. The CDR3 nucleotides are TGTGCCGGCAGCTTAGCGCAAAGCGGGAGGGCCACCAATGAGCAGTTCTTC. The chain employs TRBV7-8 and TRBJ2-1; 10 bases align to TRBD2. CDR3 size: 17 residues. Per the germline V gene, CDR1 is SGHVS and CDR2 is FQNEAQ.

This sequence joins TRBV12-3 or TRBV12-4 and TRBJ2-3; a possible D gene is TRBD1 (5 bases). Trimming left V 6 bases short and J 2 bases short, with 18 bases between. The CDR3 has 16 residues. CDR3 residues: CASSSAFRALTDTQYF. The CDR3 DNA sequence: TGTGCCAGCAGCAGTGCATTCAGGGCCCTCACAGATACGCAGTATTTT.

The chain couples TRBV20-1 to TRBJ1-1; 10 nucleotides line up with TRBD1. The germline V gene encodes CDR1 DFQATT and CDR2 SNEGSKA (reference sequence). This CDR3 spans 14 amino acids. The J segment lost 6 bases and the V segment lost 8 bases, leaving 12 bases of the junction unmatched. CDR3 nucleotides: TGCAGTCCGCAACCGGGACAGGGGTTCGCTGAAGCTTTCTTT. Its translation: CSPQPGQGFAEAFF.

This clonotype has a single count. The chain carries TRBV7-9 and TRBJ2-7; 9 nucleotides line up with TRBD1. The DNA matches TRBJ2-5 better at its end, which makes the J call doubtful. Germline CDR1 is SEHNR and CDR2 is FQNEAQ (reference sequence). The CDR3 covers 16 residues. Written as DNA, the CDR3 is TGTGCCAGCAGCTTAATAACAGGGGGCACAGTAGAGACCCAGTACTTC. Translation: CASSLITGGTVETQYF.

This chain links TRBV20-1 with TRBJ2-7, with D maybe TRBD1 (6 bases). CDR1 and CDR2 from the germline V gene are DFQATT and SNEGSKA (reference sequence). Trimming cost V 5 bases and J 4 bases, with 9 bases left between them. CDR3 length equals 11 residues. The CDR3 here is CSASGEYEQYF. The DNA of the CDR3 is TGCAGTGCTTCAGGGGAGTACGAGCAGTACTTC.

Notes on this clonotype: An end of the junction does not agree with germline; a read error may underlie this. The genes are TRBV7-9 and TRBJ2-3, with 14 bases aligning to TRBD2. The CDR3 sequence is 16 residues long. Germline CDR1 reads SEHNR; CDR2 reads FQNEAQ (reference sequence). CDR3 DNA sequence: TGTGCCAGCAGCTCCGGACTAGCGGGGGGTTCGGATACGCAGAATTTT. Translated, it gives CASSSGLAGGSDTQNF.

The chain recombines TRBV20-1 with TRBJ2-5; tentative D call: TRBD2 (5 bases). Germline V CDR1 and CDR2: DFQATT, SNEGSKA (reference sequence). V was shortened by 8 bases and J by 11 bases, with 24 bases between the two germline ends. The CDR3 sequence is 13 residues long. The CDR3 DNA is TGCAGTCCACGGCGGGCTACCTACAATGAGCAGTACTTC. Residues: CSPRRATYNEQYF.

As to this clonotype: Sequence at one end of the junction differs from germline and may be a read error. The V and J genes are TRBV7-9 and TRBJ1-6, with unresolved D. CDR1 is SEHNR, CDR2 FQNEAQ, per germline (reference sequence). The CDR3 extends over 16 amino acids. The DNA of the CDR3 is TGTGCAAGCAGCTTAGGTGGGCCGGGATGGCGTTCACCCCTCCACTTT. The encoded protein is CASSLGGPGWRSPLHF.